The 17 T cell receptor beta chains below come from one sample, sequenced in a study of T-cell memory formation after mild COVID-19. TCRdb re-analysed the 5' RACE reads in MiXCR, keeping a single row per CDR3 protein. The sample carries about 470,000 distinct CDR3 sequences, nearly 25% recorded once. Material for sequencing was PBMCs or a T cell subset sorted from them (not recorded which). These receptors were collected from an adult woman who had mild COVID-19 (a few samples of this study predate the infection). Cell type and time point are not known.

This clonotype was counted between two and nine times. The J gene is TRBJ1-3, the V gene TRBV7-9; D is ambiguous. The germline CDR1 and CDR2 sequences are SEHNR and FQNEAQ (reference sequence). The germline V and J ends were trimmed by 1 base and 8 bases, with 9 bases remaining between them. This CDR3 region has 13 residues. The CDR3 protein is CASSLESSDTIYF. The CDR3 DNA reads TGTGCCAGCAGCTTAGAATCTTCGGACACCATATATTTT.

The table lists this clonotype with a few counts. CDR3 DNA sequence: TGCGCCAGCAGCTTGGATAGGGCGGACCGTGAAGCTTTCTTT. Translated, it gives CASSLDRADREAFF. V and J are TRBV5-1 and TRBJ1-1; the D is unclear. This CDR3 contains 14 residues. Trimming left V 0 bases short and J 7 bases short, with 13 bases between. CDR1 and CDR2 (germline): SGHRS, YFSETQ.

The V call is TRBV12-3 or TRBV12-4, the J call TRBJ2-4, with 7 nucleotides matching TRBD1. There are 13 residues in the CDR3. V trimming: 4 bases; J trimming: 4 bases; junction bases outside the gene matches: 1. The CDR3 DNA reads TGTGCCAGCAGTTCAGGGGGAAAAAACATTCAGTACTTC. Translation: CASSSGGKNIQYF.

The chain has TRBV18 and TRBJ2-7, with D unresolved. The germline gives CDR1 KGHSH, CDR2 LQKENI. The CDR3 is made up of 12 amino acids. V was pared by 4 bases and J by 2 bases, with 6 bases between. The CDR3 region is CASSQNTYEQYF. DNA of the CDR3: TGTGCCAGCTCACAGAATACCTACGAGCAGTACTTC.

The chain has TRBV5-1 and TRBJ2-5; possibly TRBD1 for D (6 bases). V lost 4 bases and J lost 2, with 21 bases in between. This CDR3 has 17 residues. CDR1 SGHRS and CDR2 YFSETQ come from the germline V gene. The CDR3: CASSLGSLGGEQETQYF. The DNA of the CDR3 is TGCGCCAGCAGCCTCGGGTCCTTAGGGGGTGAGCAAGAGACCCAGTACTTC. Variable domain in full (rest from reference TRBV5-1 and TRBJ2-5): KAGVTQTPRYLIKTRGQQVTLSCSPISGHRSVSWYQQTPGQGLQFLFEYFSETQRNKGNFPGRFSGRQFSNSRSEMNVSTLELGDSALYLCASSLGSLGGEQETQYFGPGTRLLVL.

The chain is built from TRBV3-1 and TRBJ1-3; D unresolved. Germline V CDR1 and CDR2: LGHDT, YNNKEL (reference sequence). The CDR3 is made up of 15 amino acids. Deletions cut 4 bases from V and 3 bases from J, with 13 bases between. This CDR3 is CASSPGLILGNTIYF. DNA of the CDR3: TGTGCCAGCAGCCCTGGACTGATCCTTGGAAACACCATATATTTT.

The chain joins TRBV12-3 or TRBV12-4 to TRBJ1-5; possibly TRBD1 for D (6 bases). Trimming left V 7 bases short and J 2 bases short, with 12 bases between. The CDR3 length is 14 residues. The chain's CDR3 is CASNRDNRNQPQHF. The CDR3 DNA is TGTGCCAGCAATAGGGACAATCGCAATCAGCCCCAGCATTTT.

This chain links TRBV20-1 with TRBJ1-1; TRBD1 might be the D (5 bases). The V gene's germline CDR1 is DFQATT and CDR2 SNEGSKA (reference sequence). CDR3 size: 14 residues. V gave up 5 bases and J gave up 4 bases, with 17 bases separating them. Here the CDR3 reads CSAFLVGGGTEAFF. DNA of the CDR3: TGCAGTGCTTTTCTCGTGGGGGGTGGCACTGAAGCTTTCTTT.

J is TRBJ2-7 and V is TRBV5-1; the D gene is possibly TRBD1 (6 bases). V was cut by 3 bases and J by 4 bases, with 14 bases left in between. Germline lookup yields CDR1 SGHRS and CDR2 YFSETQ. There are 14 residues in the CDR3. DNA for the CDR3: TGCGCCAGCAGCTCTGGACAGCCGATTTACGAGCAGTACTTC. Translation: CASSSGQPIYEQYF.

The J gene is TRBJ2-7, the V gene TRBV29-1, with D unresolved. Germline V gene sequence: CDR1 SQVTM, CDR2 ANQGSEA. Trimming stripped 3 bases from V and 4 bases from J, with 13 bases between. There are 13 residues in the CDR3. The CDR3 sequence is CSVEVGWGYEQYF. The CDR3 DNA is TGCAGCGTTGAGGTAGGGTGGGGATACGAGCAGTACTTC.

This clonotype has more than one count but fewer than ten. CDR3 sequence (DNA): TGTGCCAGCAGTAGCAAGGGCATTCGCACAGATACGCAGTATTTT. Translated: CASSSKGIRTDTQYF. J is TRBJ2-3 and V is TRBV2; D not resolved. The CDR3 spans 15 residues. CDR1 is SNHLY and CDR2 is FYNNEI in the germline V gene. Deletions cut 5 bases from V and 1 base from J, with 13 bases between.

The genes are TRBV7-2 and TRBJ2-7; 7 bases map to TRBD1. Germline V gene sequence: CDR1 SGHTA, CDR2 FQGNSA. CDR3 length: 14 residues. The V segment lost 6 bases and the J segment 4 bases; nucleotides outside the gene matches: 9. CDR3 in amino acids: CASSIHRGTYEQYF. DNA of the CDR3: TGTGCCAGCAGTATACACAGGGGAACATACGAGCAGTACTTC.

This clonotype was counted only a few times. The chain carries TRBV15 and TRBJ2-1; 7 bases are shared with TRBD2. CDR3 length: 14 amino acids. The germline gives CDR1 LNHNV, CDR2 YYDKDF (reference sequence). The J segment lost 7 bases and the V segment lost 4 bases, leaving 7 bases of the junction unmatched. The CDR3 spells CATSTRGVPNEQFF. The CDR3 DNA reads as TGTGCCACCAGCACCCGGGGGGTTCCTAATGAGCAGTTCTTC.

CDR3 loop: CASSPRQAEQYF. In DNA, the CDR3 is TGTGCCAGCAGCCCCCGGCAAGCCGAGCAGTACTTC. The rearrangement links TRBV7-9 to TRBJ2-7, with D unclear. CDR3 size: 12 residues. The germline gives CDR1 SEHNR, CDR2 FQNEAQ (reference sequence). Trimming pared 5 bases from V and 6 bases from J, leaving 11 bases between.

J is TRBJ2-1 and V is TRBV24-1, with D tentatively TRBD2 (5 bases). Trimming left V 2 bases short and J 8 bases short, with 9 bases between. Germline CDR1 reads KGHDR; CDR2 reads SFDVKD. The CDR3 consists of 13 residues. CDR3 protein: CATSDSGSYEQFF. The CDR3 bases are TGTGCCACCAGTGATTCGGGATCCTATGAGCAGTTCTTC.

The table lists this clonotype with many counts. The V gene is TRBV7-2, the J gene TRBJ2-5, with unresolved D. This CDR3 has 15 residues. Germline V CDR1 and CDR2: SGHTA, FQGNSA. Trimming cost V 7 bases and J 0 bases, with 15 bases left between them. The CDR3 region is CASTRPAGNQETQYF. DNA for the CDR3: TGTGCCAGCACCCGGCCGGCCGGCAACCAAGAGACCCAGTACTTC.

About this clonotype itself: It may be a read error: a sequence one base away is much more abundant. The V and J genes are TRBV20-1 and TRBJ2-5; D remains unclear. V was cut by 0 bases and J by 5 bases, with 4 bases left in between. The CDR3 length is 11 residues. Germline V lookup: CDR1 DFQATT, CDR2 SNEGSKA (reference sequence). The CDR3 reads CSARDHETQYF. The DNA for the CDR3 is TGCAGTGCTAGAGATCACGAGACCCAGTACTTC.